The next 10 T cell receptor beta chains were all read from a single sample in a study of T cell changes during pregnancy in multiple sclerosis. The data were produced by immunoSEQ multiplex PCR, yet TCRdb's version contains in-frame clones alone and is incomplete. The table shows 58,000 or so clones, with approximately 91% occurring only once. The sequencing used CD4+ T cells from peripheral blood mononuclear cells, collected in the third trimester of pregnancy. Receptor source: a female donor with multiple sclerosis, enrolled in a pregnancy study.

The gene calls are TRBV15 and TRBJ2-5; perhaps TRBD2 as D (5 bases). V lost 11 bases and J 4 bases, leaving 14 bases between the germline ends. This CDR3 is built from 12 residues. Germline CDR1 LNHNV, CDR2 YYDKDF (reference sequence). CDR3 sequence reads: CASKGEGETQYF. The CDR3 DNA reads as TGTGCCTCTAAAGGAGAGGGAGAGACCCAGTACTTC.

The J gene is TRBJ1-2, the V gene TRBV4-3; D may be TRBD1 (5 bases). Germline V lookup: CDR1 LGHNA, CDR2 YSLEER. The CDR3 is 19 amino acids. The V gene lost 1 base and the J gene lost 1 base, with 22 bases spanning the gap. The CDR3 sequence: CASSQVARDSSRLNYGYTF. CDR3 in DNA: TGCGCCAGCAGCCAAGTGGCAAGGGACTCAAGTCGCCTTAACTATGGCTACACCTTC.

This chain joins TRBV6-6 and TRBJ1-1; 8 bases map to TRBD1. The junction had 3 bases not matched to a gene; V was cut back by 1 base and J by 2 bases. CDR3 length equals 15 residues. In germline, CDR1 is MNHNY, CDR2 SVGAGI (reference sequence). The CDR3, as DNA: TGTGCCAGCAGTTACTGGACAGGGCCCAACACTGAAGCTTTCTTT. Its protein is CASSYWTGPNTEAFF.

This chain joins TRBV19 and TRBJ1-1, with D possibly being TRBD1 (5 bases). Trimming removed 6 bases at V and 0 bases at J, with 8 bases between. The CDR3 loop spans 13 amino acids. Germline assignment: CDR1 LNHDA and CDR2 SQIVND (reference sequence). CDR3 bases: TGTGCCAGTAGCGCGACAGTGAACACTGAAGCTTTCTTT. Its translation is CASSATVNTEAFF.

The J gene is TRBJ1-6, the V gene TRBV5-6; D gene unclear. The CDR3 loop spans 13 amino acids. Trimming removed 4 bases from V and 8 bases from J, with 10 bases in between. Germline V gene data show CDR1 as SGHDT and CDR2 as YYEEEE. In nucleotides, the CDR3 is TGTGCCAGCAGCACCGAAGAGGATTCACCCCTCCACTTT. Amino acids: CASSTEEDSPLHF.

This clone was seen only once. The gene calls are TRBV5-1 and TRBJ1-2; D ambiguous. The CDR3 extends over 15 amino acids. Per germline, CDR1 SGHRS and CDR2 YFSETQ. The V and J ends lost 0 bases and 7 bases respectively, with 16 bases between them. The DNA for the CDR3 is TGCGCCAGCAGCTTGGGAACTGCTCTCCCCTCTGGCTACACCTTC. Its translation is CASSLGTALPSGYTF.

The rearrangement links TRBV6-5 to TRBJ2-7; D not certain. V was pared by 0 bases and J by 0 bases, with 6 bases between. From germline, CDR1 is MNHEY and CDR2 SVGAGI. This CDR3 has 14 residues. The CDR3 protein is CASSYSAVSYEQYF. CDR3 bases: TGTGCCAGCAGTTACTCGGCAGTCTCCTACGAGCAGTACTTC.

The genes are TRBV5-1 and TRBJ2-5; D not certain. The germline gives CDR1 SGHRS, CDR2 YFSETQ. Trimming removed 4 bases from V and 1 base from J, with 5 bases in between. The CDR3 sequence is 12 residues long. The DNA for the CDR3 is TGCGCCAGCAGCGATAGCCAAGAGACCCAGTACTTC. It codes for CASSDSQETQYF. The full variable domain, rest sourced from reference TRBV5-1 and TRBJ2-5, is KAGVTQTPRYLIKTRGQQVTLSCSPISGHRSVSWYQQTPGQGLQFLFEYFSETQRNKGNFPGRFSGRQFSNSRSEMNVSTLELGDSALYLCASSDSQETQYFGPGTRLLVL.

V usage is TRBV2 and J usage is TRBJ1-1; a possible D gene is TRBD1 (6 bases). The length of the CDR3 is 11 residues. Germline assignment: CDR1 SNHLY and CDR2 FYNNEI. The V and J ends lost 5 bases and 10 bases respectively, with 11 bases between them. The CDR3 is CASSPDRLAFF. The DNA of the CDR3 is TGTGCCAGCAGTCCTGACAGGTTAGCTTTCTTT. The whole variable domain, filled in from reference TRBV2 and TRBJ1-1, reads EPEVTQTPSHQVTQMGQEVILRCVPISNHLYFYWYRQILGQKVEFLVSFYNNEISEKSEIFDDQFSVERPDGSNFTLKIRSTKLEDSAMYFCASSPDRLAFFGQGTRLTVV.

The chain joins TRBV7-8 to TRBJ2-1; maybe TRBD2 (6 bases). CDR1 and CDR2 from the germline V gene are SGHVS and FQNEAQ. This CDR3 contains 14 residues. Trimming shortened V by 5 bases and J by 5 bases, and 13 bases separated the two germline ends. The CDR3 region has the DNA TGTGCCAGCAGCCCTCGGGAGACCCACAATGAGCAGTTCTTC. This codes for CASSPRETHNEQFF.